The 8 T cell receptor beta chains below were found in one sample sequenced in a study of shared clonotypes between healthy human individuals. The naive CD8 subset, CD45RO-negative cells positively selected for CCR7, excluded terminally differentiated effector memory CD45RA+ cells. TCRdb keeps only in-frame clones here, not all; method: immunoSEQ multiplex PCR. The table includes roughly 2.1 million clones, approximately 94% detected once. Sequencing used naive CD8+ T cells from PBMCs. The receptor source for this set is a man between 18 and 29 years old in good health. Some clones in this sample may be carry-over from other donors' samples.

CDR3 in DNA: TGTGCCAGCAGTTCCTTAGTGGGAGAGGGGTATCTCCACGAGCAGTACTTC. Translated: CASSSLVGEGYLHEQYF. The chain joins TRBV27 to TRBJ2-7, with D perhaps being TRBD1 or TRBD2 (5 bases each). Trimming removed 4 bases at V and 5 bases at J, with 24 bases between. The germline CDR1 and CDR2 sequences are MNHEY and SMNVEV (reference sequence). CDR3 length: 17 residues.

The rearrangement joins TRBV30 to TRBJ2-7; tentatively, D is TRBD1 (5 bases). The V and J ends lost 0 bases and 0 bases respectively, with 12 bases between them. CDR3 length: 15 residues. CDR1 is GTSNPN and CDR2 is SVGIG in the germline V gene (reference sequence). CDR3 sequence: CAWSVSQASSYEQYF. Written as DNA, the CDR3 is TGTGCCTGGAGTGTCTCACAGGCAAGCTCCTACGAGCAGTACTTC.

DNA of the CDR3: TGTGCCAGCGAAGGCGCGACCGGGGAGCTGTTTTTT. Amino acids: CASEGATGELFF. This chain connects TRBV27 to TRBJ2-2; D remains unclear. The V and J ends lost 8 bases and 5 bases respectively, with 9 bases between them. CDR3 length: 12 amino acids. Germline V lookup: CDR1 MNHEY, CDR2 SMNVEV (reference sequence).

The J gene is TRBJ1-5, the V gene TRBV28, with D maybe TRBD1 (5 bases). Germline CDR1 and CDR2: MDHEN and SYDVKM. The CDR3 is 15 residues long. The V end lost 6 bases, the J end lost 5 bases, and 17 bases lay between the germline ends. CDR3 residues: CASSSGVGEYQPQHF. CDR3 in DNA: TGTGCCAGCAGCTCGGGGGTTGGGGAGTATCAGCCCCAGCATTTT.

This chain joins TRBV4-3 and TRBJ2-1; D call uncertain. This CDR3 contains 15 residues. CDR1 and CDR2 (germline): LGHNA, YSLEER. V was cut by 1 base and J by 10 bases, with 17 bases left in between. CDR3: CASSQGVGLAREQFF. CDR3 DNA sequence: TGCGCCAGCAGCCAAGGAGTCGGGCTCGCTCGCGAGCAGTTCTTC.

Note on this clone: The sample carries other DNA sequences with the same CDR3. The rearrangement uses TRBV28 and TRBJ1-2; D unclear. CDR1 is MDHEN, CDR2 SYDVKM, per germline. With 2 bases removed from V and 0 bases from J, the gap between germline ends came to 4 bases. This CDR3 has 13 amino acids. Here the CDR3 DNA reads TGTGCCAGCAGTTTAACAGCTAACTATGGCTACACCTTC. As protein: CASSLTANYGYTF.

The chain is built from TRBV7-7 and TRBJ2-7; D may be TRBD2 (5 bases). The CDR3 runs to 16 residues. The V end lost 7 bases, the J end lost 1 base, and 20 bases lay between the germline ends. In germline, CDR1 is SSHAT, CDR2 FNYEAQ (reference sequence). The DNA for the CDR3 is TGTGCCAGCACCTACTCCGGAAGGGAGAAATCCTACGAGCAGTACTTC. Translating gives CASTYSGREKSYEQYF.

The CDR3 nucleotides read TGTGCCAGCAGCCCACACAGAAAAGGGTCCTCGGAGACCCAGTACTTC. It translates to CASSPHRKGSSETQYF. The chain is built from TRBV6-6 and TRBJ2-5; D gene ambiguous. V lost 6 bases and J lost 5, with 22 bases in between. The CDR3 totals 16 residues. The germline gives CDR1 MNHNY, CDR2 SVGAGI (reference sequence).